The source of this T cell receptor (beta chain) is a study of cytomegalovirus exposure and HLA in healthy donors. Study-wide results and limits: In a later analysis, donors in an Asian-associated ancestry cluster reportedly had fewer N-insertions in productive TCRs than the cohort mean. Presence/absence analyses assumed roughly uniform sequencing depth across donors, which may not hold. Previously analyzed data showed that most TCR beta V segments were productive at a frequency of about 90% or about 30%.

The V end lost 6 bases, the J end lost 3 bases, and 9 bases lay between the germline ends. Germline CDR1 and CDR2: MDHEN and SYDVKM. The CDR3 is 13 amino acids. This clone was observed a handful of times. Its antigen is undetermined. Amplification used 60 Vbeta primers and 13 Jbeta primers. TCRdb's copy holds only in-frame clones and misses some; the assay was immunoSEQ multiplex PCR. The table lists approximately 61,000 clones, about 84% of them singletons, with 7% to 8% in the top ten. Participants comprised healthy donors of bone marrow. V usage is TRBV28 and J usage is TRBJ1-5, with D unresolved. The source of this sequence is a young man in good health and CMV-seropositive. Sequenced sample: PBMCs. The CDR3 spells CASSYPSNQPQHF. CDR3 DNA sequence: TGTGCCAGCAGCTACCCCTCCAATCAGCCCCAGCATTTT. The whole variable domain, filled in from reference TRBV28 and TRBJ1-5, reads DVKVTQSSRYLVKRTGEKVFLECVQDMDHENMFWYRQDPGLGLRLIYFSYDVKMKEKGDIPEGYSVSREKKERFSLILESASTNQTSMYLCASSYPSNQPQHFGDGTRLSIL.